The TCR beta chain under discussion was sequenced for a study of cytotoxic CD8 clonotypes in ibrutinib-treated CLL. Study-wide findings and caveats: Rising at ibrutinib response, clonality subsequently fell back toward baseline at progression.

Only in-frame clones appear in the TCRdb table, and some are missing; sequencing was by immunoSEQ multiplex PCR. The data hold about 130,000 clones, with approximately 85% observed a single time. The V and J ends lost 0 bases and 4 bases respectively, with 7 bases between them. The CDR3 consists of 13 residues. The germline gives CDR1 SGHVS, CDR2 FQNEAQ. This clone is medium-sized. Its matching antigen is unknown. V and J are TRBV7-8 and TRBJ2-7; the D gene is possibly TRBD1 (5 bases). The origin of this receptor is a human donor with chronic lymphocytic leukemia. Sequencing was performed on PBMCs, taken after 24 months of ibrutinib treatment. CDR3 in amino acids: CASSLANRYEQYF. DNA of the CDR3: TGTGCCAGCAGCTTAGCGAACAGGTACGAGCAGTACTTC. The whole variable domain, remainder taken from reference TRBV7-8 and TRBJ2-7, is GAGVSQSPRYKVAKRGQDVALRCDPISGHVSLFWYQQALGQGPEFLTYFQNEAQLDKSGLPSDRFFAERPEGSVSTLKIQRTQQEDSAVYLCASSLANRYEQYFGPGTRLTVT.